The 12 T cell receptor beta chains listed next were all sequenced from one sample in a study of identical twins. MiXCR, run by TCRdb on the 5' RACE reads, gives a single entry per CDR3 protein. The table shows about 700,000 distinct CDR3 sequences, with more than 6.5% occurring only once. This same sample was also taken into another study, of yellow fever vaccine responses in identical twins.

Sequenced sample: PBMCs. The origin of the receptors is a woman younger than 30 in good health.

This clonotype has a handful of counts. DNA of the CDR3: TGTGCCAGCAGTCCCAGGACGGCCACTGAAGCTTTCTTT. This gives the protein CASSPRTATEAFF. V is TRBV27 and J is TRBJ1-1; no clear D. The germline V and J ends were trimmed by 5 bases and 4 bases, with 11 bases remaining between them. In germline, CDR1 is MNHEY, CDR2 SMNVEV (reference sequence). This CDR3 comprises 13 residues.

The V and J genes are TRBV19 and TRBJ1-2; maybe TRBD1 (5 bases). The CDR3 runs 17 residues. V lost 6 bases, J lost 7 bases, and 27 bases lay in between. The germline V gene has CDR1 LNHDA and CDR2 SQIVND (reference sequence). CDR3 nucleotides: TGTGCCAGTAGCCGCCGGGGGACCGTGTTCGTATTCCGTGGCTACACCTTC. Protein: CASSRRGTVFVFRGYTF.

V gene TRBV15 combines with J gene TRBJ2-2, with D uncertain. The V gene lost 0 bases and the J gene lost 8 bases, with 7 bases spanning the gap. Germline V CDR1 and CDR2: LNHNV, YYDKDF (reference sequence). The CDR3 consists of 13 residues. The CDR3, as DNA: TGTGCCACCAGCAGAGATTTTTGGGGGGAGCTGTTTTTT. This sequence encodes CATSRDFWGELFF.

Only a few counts were recorded for this clonotype. The chain is built from TRBV2 and TRBJ1-1; D might be TRBD1 (5 bases). Trimming shortened V by 4 bases and J by 2 bases, and 11 bases separated the two germline ends. The CDR3 runs 14 residues. Per germline, CDR1 SNHLY and CDR2 FYNNEI. The CDR3 sequence: CASSAEGYNTEAFF. The CDR3 DNA reads as TGTGCCAGCAGTGCGGAGGGGTACAACACTGAAGCTTTCTTT.

The table lists this clonotype with many counts. The chain recombines TRBV10-3 with TRBJ1-2; no firm D call. The CDR3 is made up of 13 amino acids. Trimming cost V 4 bases and J 4 bases, with 10 bases left between them. Per germline, CDR1 ENHRY and CDR2 SYGVKD. Here the CDR3 DNA reads TGTGCCATCAGTGCCGCGGGGTTCTATGGCTACACCTTC. As protein: CAISAAGFYGYTF.

This clonotype came up once. CDR3 nucleotide sequence: TGTGCCAGCAGTTACAAAGCAACAGGGAACTCCTACGAGCAGTACTTC. Translation: CASSYKATGNSYEQYF. The rearrangement uses TRBV6-5 and TRBJ2-7, with D possibly being TRBD1 (6 bases). CDR3 length equals 16 residues. CDR1 is MNHEY and CDR2 is SVGAGI in the germline V gene. V lost 2 bases, J lost 0 bases, and 14 bases lay in between.

The chain uses TRBV29-1 and TRBJ2-1; 12 bases map to TRBD2. CDR3 length equals 14 residues. CDR1 is SQVTM and CDR2 is ANQGSEA in the germline V gene. Germline trimming cut 2 bases from V and 7 bases from J; bases unmatched to any gene: 3. The CDR3 protein is CSVEKLAGGNEQFF. The CDR3 DNA reads TGCAGCGTTGAAAAACTAGCGGGAGGTAATGAGCAGTTCTTC.

V and J are TRBV7-2 and TRBJ1-2; possible D gene TRBD1, 5 bases. The CDR3 extends over 14 amino acids. From germline, CDR1 is SGHTA and CDR2 FQGNSA. Deletions cut 4 bases from V and 2 bases from J, with 11 bases between. In DNA form, the CDR3 reads TGTGCCAGCAGCTCCGGGACGGTCAACTATGGCTACACCTTC. It yields the protein CASSSGTVNYGYTF.

In DNA, the CDR3 is TGCAGCGCCGAAAGTGGGTCGGTGGGGGAGACCCAGTACTTC. As protein: CSAESGSVGETQYF. The rearrangement joins TRBV29-1 to TRBJ2-5; no clear D. From germline, CDR1 is SQVTM and CDR2 ANQGSEA. The CDR3 covers 14 residues. V was clipped by 7 bases and J by 5 bases, with 20 bases between them.

The chain combines TRBV30 with TRBJ2-7; 8 positions match TRBD1. CDR1 GTSNPN and CDR2 SVGIG come from the germline V gene (reference sequence). J gave up 7 bases and V 7 bases, and 9 bases lay outside the gene matches. The CDR3 covers 12 residues. CDR3 bases: TGTGCCTTATCAGGGGGCGGCTATGAGCAGTACTTC. Translation gives CALSGGGYEQYF.

This clonotype was observed once. The chain combines TRBV7-2 with TRBJ2-1; 7 bases are a match to TRBD2. Germline V lookup: CDR1 SGHTA, CDR2 FQGNSA. V was pared by 7 bases and J by 10 bases, with 13 bases of the junction left unmatched. This CDR3 comprises 14 residues. The CDR3 loop is CASTLSTGREEQFF. In nucleotides, the CDR3 is TGTGCCAGCACTCTTAGTACCGGGCGGGAGGAGCAGTTCTTC.

This clonotype was observed many times. The chain uses TRBV15 and TRBJ1-5, with D uncertain. Germline V gives CDR1 LNHNV, CDR2 YYDKDF (reference sequence). The germline V and J ends were trimmed by 0 bases and 5 bases, with 8 bases remaining between them. There are 14 residues in the CDR3. CDR3 in DNA: TGTGCCACCAGCAGAGAACGGTCCTATCAGCCCCAGCATTTT. The encoded protein is CATSRERSYQPQHF.